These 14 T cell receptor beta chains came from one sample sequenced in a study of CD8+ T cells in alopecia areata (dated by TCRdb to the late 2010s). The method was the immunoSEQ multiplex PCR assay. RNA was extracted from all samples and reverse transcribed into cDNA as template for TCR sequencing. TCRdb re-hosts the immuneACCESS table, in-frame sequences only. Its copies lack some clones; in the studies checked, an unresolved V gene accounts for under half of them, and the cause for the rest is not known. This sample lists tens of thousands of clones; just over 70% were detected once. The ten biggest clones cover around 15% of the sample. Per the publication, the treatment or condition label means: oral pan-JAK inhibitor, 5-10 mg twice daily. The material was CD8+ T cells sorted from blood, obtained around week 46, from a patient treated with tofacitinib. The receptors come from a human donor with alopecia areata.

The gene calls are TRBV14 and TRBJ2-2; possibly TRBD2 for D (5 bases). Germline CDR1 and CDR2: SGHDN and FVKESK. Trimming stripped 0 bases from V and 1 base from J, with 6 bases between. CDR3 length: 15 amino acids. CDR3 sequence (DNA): TGTGCCAGCAGCCAAGACGGGGTGAACACCGGGGAGCTGTTTTTT. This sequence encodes CASSQDGVNTGELFF.

The CDR3 spells CSVEDGENTEAFF. CDR3 DNA sequence: TGCAGCGTAGAGGACGGTGAGAACACTGAAGCTTTCTTT. The chain combines TRBV29-1 with TRBJ1-1, with D unclear. Trimming stripped 6 bases from V and 1 base from J, with 12 bases between. CDR1 is SQVTM, CDR2 ANQGSEA, per germline. There are 13 residues in the CDR3.

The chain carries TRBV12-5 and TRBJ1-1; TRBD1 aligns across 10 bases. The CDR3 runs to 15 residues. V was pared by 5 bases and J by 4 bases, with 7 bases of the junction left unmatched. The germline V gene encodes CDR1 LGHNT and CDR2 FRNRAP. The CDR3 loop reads CASGGRDRGLTEAFF. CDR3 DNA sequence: TGTGCTAGTGGTGGCCGGGACAGGGGACTCACTGAAGCTTTCTTT.

CDR3 sequence reads: CSVEGDDYEQYF. CDR3 nucleotides: TGCAGCGTTGAAGGAGATGACTACGAGCAGTACTTC. The chain is built from TRBV29-1 and TRBJ2-7, with unresolved D. The V and J ends lost 1 base and 3 bases respectively, with 7 bases between them. The CDR3 loop spans 12 amino acids. Germline CDR1 is SQVTM and CDR2 is ANQGSEA.

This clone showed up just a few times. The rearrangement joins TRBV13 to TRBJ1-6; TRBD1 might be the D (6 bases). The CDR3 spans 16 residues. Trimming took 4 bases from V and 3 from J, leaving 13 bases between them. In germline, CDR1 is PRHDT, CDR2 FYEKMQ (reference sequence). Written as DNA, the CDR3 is TGTGCCAGCAGCTCGAGAGGGGGTGGCTATAATTCACCCCTCCACTTT. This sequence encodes CASSSRGGGYNSPLHF.

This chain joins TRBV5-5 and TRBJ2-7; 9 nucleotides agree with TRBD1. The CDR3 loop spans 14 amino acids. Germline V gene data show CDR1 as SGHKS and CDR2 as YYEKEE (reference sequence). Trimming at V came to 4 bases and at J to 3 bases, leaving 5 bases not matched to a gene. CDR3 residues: CASSPGGQGYEQYF. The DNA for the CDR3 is TGTGCCAGCAGCCCCGGGGGACAGGGCTACGAGCAGTACTTC.

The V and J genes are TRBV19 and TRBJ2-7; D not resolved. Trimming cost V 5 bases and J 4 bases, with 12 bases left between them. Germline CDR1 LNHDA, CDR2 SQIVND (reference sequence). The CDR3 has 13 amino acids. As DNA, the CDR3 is TGTGCCAGTAGTTCCGATATCGGGTACGAGCAGTACTTC. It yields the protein CASSSDIGYEQYF.

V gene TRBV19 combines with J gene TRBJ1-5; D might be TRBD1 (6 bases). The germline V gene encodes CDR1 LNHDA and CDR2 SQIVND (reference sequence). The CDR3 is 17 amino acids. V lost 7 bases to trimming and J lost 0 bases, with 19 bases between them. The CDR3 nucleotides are TGTGCCAGTATGGGACAACCAGTAACTTATAGCAATCAGCCCCAGCATTTT. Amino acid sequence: CASMGQPVTYSNQPQHF.

The CDR3 reads CASSPGHPEDTQYF. CDR3 nucleotide sequence: TGTGCCAGCAGCCCTGGACACCCGGAGGATACGCAGTATTTT. The V call is TRBV7-2, the J call TRBJ2-3, with D tentatively TRBD1 (5 bases). Germline values: CDR1 SGHTA, CDR2 FQGNSA. V lost 5 bases, J lost 6 bases, and 15 bases lay in between. This CDR3 is 14 amino acids long.

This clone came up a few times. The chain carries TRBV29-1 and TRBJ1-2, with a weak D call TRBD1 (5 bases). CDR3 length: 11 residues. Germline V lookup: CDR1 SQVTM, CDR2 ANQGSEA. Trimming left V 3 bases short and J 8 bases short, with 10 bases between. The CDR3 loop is CSVEVGDGYTF. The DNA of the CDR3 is TGCAGCGTTGAGGTTGGGGACGGCTACACCTTC. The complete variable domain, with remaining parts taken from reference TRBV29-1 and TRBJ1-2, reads SAVISQKPSRDICQRGTSLTIQCQVDSQVTMMFWYRQQPGQSLTLIATANQGSEATYESGFVIDKFPISRPNLTFSTLTVSNMSPEDSSIYLCSVEVGDGYTFGSGTRLTVV.

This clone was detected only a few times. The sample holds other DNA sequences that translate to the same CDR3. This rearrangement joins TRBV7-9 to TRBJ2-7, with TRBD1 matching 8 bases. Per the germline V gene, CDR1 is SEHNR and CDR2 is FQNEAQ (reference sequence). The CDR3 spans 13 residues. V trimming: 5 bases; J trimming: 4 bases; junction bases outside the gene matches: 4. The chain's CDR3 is CASSPGQGYEQYF. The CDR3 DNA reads TGTGCCAGCAGCCCAGGACAGGGTTACGAGCAGTACTTC.

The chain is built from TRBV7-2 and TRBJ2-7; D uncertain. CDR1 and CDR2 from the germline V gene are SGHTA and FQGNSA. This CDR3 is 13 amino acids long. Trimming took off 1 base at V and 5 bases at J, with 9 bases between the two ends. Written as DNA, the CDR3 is TGTGCCAGCAGCTTAGGGGCAGTAAACGAGCAGTACTTC. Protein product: CASSLGAVNEQYF.

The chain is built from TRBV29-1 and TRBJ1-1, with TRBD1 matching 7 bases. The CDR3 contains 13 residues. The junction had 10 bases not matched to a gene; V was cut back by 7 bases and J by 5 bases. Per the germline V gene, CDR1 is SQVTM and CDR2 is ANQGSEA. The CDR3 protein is CSAVSGGNTEAFF. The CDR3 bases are TGCAGCGCCGTCTCAGGGGGAAATACTGAAGCTTTCTTT.

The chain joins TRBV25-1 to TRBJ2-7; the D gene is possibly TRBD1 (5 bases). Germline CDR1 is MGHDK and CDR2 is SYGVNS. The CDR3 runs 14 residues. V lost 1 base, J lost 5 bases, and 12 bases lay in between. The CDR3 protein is CASSELSGIHEQYF. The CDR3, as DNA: TGTGCCAGCAGTGAATTGTCAGGGATCCACGAGCAGTACTTC.